This is a list of T cell receptor beta chains from one sample in a study of T cell changes during pregnancy in multiple sclerosis. Generated by immunoSEQ multiplex PCR, the TCRdb table keeps only in-frame clones and is missing some. The repertoire includes about 57,000 clones, about nine tenths of them detected once, and roughly 2% sits in the top ten. The sample consisted of peripheral blood, taken in the first trimester of pregnancy. These receptors all stem from a female donor in good health, enrolled as a control in a pregnancy study. Each CDR3 is given with its conserved first and last residue. The D gene is left open where the match is weak. Rows give clone size only sometimes, using once, few, many, or a class for an expanded clone.

d_gene	v_gene	abundance	j_gene	CDR3aa	CDR3nt
-	TRBV15	-	TRBJ2-1	CATGVRAGPYNEQFF	TGTGCCACGGGGGTGAGGGCGGGACCCTACAATGAGCAGTTCTTC
TRBD2	TRBV14	-	TRBJ2-5	CASSPLLERGGLETQYF	TGTGCCAGCAGCCCCCTTCTAGAGCGGGGGGGCCTGGAGACCCAGTACTTC
TRBD2	TRBV5-6	once	TRBJ2-7	CASSLAGAGASISYEQYF	TGTGCCAGCAGCTTGGCGGGAGCGGGAGCGAGTATATCCTACGAGCAGTACTTC
-	TRBV2	-	TRBJ1-2	CASSERQVDGYTF	TGTGCCAGCAGTGAACGGCAGGTTGACGGCTACACCTTC
TRBD1	TRBV7-3	-	TRBJ1-1	CASSQGQENEAFF	TGTGCCAGCAGCCAGGGACAGGAGAATGAAGCTTTCTTT
-	TRBV28	-	TRBJ1-2	CASREGGEVYTF	TGTGCCAGCCGGGAGGGAGGTGAGGTCTACACCTTC
TRBD2	TRBV11-1	-	TRBJ2-1	CASSLYASGNPYNEQFF	TGTGCCAGCAGCTTATATGCTAGCGGGAACCCCTACAATGAGCAGTTCTTC
TRBD1	TRBV5-1	-	TRBJ1-2	CASSGDSNYGYTF	TGCGCCAGCAGCGGGGACAGCAATTATGGCTACACCTTC
TRBD2	TRBV7-9	-	TRBJ2-2	CASSEGTSGNGELFF	TGTGCCAGCAGCGAAGGGACTAGCGGGAACGGGGAGCTGTTTTTT
-	TRBV2	-	TRBJ2-5	CASSEGRETQYF	TGTGCCAGCAGTGAAGGCCGGGAGACCCAGTACTTC
-	TRBV2	-	TRBJ1-2	CASLLRDYGYTF	TGTGCCAGCCTCCTCAGGGACTATGGCTACACCTTC
-	TRBV15	-	TRBJ2-3	CATRRAGGTDTQYF	TGTGCCACCAGAAGGGCAGGGGGGACAGATACGCAGTATTTT
TRBD2	TRBV7-8	-	TRBJ2-4	CASSFGGSGNIQYF	TGTGCCAGCAGCTTTGGCGGGAGTGGAAACATTCAGTACTTC
-	TRBV5-1	-	TRBJ2-5	CASSLSPGTQETQYF	TGCGCCAGCAGCTTGAGTCCAGGGACTCAAGAGACCCAGTACTTC
TRBD2	TRBV2	few	TRBJ2-2	CASSATPGLITGELFF	TGTGCCAGCAGTGCCACCCCGGGACTAATCACCGGGGAGCTGTTTTTT
TRBD2	TRBV5-1	-	TRBJ2-7	CASSWGGVQRGNYEQYF	TGCGCCAGCAGCTGGGGAGGGGTCCAGCGGGGAAACTACGAGCAGTACTTC
TRBD1	TRBV6-5	-	TRBJ1-5	CASSSGQGSNQPQHF	TGTGCCAGCAGTTCGGGACAGGGTAGCAATCAGCCCCAGCATTTT